This T cell receptor (beta chain) emerged from a study of T cell responses to AZD1222 COVID-19 vaccine. The repertoire was sequenced with immunoSEQ multiplex PCR; TCRdb's copy has only in-frame clones and lacks some. This table holds roughly 150,000 clones, around nine tenths found once. V shed 8 bases and J shed 14 bases, with 19 bases lying between them. CDR1 SNHLY and CDR2 FYNNEI come from the germline V gene. The CDR3 covers 13 residues. Researchers grouped second doses given at about 4 or about 12 weeks into one pool. The gene calls are TRBV2 and TRBJ1-6; perhaps TRBD1 as D (5 bases). Specimen: peripheral blood, collected 28 days after the second AZD1222 dose. The sequence derives from an adult who received the AZD1222 COVID-19 vaccine. This CDR3 reads CASGVITWGSLHF. In DNA, the CDR3 is TGTGCCAGCGGCGTAATCACCTGGGGGTCCCTCCACTTT.